This TCR beta chain emerged from a study of T cell changes during pregnancy in multiple sclerosis. Clones were read by immunoSEQ multiplex PCR, and TCRdb kept only the in-frame ones, dropping some. This table holds 30,000 to 35,000 clones, 80% to 90% found once. The clonotype was recovered from a female donor with multiple sclerosis, enrolled in a pregnancy study. This specimen consisted of CD8+ T cells from peripheral blood mononuclear cells, obtained in the third trimester of pregnancy.

For the CDR3, the DNA is TGTGCCAGTAGTTGGGGACAGGGCGGCTACGAGCAGTACTTC. Translating gives CASSWGQGGYEQYF. This rearrangement joins TRBV19 to TRBJ2-7, with TRBD1 matching 9 bases. The V and J ends lost 5 bases and 3 bases, in that order; junction bases with no gene match: 5. The length of the CDR3 is 14 residues. Germline CDR1 is LNHDA and CDR2 is SQIVND (reference sequence).